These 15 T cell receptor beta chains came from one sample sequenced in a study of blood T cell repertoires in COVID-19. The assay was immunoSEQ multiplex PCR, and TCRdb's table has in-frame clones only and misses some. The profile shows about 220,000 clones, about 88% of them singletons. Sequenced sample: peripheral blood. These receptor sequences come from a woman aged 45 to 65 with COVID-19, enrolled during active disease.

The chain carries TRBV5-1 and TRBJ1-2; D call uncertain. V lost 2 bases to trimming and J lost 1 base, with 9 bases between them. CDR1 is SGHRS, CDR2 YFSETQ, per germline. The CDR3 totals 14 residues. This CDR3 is CASSLTGNNYGYTF. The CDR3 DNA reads TGCGCCAGCAGCTTAACGGGGAATAACTATGGCTACACCTTC. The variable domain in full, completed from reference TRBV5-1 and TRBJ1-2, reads KAGVTQTPRYLIKTRGQQVTLSCSPISGHRSVSWYQQTPGQGLQFLFEYFSETQRNKGNFPGRFSGRQFSNSRSEMNVSTLELGDSALYLCASSLTGNNYGYTFGSGTRLTVV.

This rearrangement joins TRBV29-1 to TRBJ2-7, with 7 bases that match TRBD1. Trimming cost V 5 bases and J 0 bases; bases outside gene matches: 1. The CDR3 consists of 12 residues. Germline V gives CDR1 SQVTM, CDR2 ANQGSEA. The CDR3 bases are TGCAGCGTTAGGGACAGCTCCTACGAGCAGTACGTC. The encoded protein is CSVRDSSYEQYV.

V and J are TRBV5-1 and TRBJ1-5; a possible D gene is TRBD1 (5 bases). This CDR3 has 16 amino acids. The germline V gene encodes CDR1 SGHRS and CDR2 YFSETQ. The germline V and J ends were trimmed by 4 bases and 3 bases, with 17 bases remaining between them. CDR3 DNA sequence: TGCGCCAGCAGCCCCGGACACGGGTCCTCCAATCAGCCCCAGCATTTT. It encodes CASSPGHGSSNQPQHF.

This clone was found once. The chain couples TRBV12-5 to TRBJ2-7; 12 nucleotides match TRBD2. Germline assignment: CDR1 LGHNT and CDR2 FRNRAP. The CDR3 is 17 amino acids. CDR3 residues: CASLPSGGGSVVYEQYV. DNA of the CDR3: TGTGCGTCATTACCTAGCGGGGGGGGCAGCGTCGTCTACGAGCAGTACGTC.

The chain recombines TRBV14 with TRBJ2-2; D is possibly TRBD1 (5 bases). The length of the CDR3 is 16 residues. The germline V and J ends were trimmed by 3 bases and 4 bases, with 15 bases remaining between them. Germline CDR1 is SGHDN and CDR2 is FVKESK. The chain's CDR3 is CASSQEGAELTGELFF. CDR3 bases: TGTGCCAGCAGCCAGGAAGGGGCAGAACTCACCGGGGAGCTGTTTTTT.

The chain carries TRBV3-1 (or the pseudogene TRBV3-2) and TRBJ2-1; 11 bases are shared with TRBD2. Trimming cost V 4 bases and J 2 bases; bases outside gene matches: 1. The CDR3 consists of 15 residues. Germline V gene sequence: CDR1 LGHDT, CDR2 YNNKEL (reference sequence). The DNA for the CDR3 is TGTGCCAGCAGCCCGACTAGCGGGGCCTACAATGAGCAGTTCTTC. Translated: CASSPTSGAYNEQFF.

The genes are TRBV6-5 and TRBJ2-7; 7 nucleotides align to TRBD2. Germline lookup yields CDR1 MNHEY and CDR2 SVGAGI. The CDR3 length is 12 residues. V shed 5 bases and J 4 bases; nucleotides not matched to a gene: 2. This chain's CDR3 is CASSLGGYEQYF. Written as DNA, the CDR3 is TGTGCCAGCAGTCTGGGGGGGTACGAGCAGTACTTC.

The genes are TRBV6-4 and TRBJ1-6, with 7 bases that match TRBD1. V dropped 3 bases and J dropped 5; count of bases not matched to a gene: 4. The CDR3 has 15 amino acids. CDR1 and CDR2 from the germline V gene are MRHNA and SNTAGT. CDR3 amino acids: CASSEGTVNNSPLHF. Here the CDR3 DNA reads TGTGCCAGCAGTGAGGGGACAGTGAATAATTCACCCCTCCACTTT.

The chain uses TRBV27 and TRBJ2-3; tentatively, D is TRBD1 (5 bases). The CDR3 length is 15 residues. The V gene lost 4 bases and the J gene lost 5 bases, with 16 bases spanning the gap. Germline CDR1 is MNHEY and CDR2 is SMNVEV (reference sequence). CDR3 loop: CASSSAGWMGDTQYF. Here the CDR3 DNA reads TGTGCCAGCAGTTCGGCAGGGTGGATGGGAGATACGCAGTATTTT.

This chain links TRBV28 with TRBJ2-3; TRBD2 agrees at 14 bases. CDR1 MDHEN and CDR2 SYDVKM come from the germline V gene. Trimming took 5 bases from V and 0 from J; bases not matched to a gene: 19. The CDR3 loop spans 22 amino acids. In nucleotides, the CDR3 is TGTGCCAGCAGTCCACATGGACTAGCGGGGGGTCAGCGTGACACTAGCACAGATACGCAGTATTTT. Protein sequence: CASSPHGLAGGQRDTSTDTQYF.

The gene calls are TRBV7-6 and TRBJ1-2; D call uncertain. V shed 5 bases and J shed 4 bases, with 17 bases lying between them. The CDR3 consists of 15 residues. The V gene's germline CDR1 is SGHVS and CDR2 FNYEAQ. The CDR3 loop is CASSPDSLGGYGYTF. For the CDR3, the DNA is TGTGCCAGCAGCCCTGACTCTCTGGGAGGCTATGGCTACACCTTC.

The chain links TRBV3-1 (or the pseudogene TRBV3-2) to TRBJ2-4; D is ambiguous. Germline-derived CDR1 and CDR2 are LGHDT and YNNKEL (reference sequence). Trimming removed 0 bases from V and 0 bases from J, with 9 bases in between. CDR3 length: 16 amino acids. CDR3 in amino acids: CASSQDPVGAKNIQYF. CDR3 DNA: TGTGCCAGCAGCCAAGACCCGGTCGGAGCCAAAAACATTCAGTACTTC.

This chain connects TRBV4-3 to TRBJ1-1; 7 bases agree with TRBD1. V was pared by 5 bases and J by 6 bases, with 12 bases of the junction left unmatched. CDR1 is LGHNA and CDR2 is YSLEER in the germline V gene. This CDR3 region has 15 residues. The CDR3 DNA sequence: TGCGCCAGCAGCAGAACCACAGGGGTCGGGGCTGAAGCTTTCTTT. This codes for CASSRTTGVGAEAFF.

The CDR3 bases are TGTGCCAGCAGCCTGGGCGGAGGCGTGGAGACCCAGTACTTC. Protein sequence: CASSLGGGVETQYF. The rearrangement uses TRBV5-6 and TRBJ2-5; possibly TRBD2 for D (5 bases). The CDR3 loop spans 14 amino acids. Germline CDR1 is SGHDT and CDR2 is YYEEEE. Trimming pared 4 bases from V and 5 bases from J, leaving 15 bases between.

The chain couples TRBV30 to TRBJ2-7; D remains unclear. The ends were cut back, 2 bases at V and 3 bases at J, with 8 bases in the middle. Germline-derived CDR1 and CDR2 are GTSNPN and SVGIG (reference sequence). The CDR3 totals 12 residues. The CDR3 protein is CAWSPGLYEQYF. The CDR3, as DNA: TGTGCCTGGAGTCCGGGTCTCTACGAGCAGTACTTC.